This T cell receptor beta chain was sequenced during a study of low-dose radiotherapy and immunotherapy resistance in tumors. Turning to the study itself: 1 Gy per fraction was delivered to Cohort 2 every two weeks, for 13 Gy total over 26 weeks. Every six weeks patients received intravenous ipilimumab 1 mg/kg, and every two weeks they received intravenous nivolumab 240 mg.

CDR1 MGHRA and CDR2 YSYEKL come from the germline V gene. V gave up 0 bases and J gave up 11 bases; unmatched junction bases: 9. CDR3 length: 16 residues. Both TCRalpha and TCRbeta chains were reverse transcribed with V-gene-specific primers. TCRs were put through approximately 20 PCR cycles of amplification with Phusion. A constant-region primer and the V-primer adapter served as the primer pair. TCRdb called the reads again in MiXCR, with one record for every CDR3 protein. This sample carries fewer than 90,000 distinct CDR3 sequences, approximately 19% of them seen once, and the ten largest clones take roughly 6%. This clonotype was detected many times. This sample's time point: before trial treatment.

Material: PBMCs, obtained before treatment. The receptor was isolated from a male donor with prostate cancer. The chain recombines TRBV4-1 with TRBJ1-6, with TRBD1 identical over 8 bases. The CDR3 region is CASSQEWQGAFAPLHF. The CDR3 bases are TGCGCCAGCAGCCAAGAGTGGCAGGGGGCGTTTGCACCCCTCCACTTT.